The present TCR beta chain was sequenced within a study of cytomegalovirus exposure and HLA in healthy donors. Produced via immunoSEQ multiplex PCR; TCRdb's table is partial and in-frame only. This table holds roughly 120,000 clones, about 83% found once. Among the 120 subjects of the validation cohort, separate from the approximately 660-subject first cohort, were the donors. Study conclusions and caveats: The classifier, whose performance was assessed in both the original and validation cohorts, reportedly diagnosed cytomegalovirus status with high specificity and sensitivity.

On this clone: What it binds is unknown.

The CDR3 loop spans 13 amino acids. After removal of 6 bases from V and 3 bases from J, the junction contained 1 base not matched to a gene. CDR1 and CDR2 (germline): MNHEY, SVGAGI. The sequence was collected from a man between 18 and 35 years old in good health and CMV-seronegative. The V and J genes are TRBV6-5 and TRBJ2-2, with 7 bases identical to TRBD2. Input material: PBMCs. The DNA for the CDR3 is TGTGCCAGCAGCCGGGGGGACACCGGGGAGCTGTTTTTT. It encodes CASSRGDTGELFF.